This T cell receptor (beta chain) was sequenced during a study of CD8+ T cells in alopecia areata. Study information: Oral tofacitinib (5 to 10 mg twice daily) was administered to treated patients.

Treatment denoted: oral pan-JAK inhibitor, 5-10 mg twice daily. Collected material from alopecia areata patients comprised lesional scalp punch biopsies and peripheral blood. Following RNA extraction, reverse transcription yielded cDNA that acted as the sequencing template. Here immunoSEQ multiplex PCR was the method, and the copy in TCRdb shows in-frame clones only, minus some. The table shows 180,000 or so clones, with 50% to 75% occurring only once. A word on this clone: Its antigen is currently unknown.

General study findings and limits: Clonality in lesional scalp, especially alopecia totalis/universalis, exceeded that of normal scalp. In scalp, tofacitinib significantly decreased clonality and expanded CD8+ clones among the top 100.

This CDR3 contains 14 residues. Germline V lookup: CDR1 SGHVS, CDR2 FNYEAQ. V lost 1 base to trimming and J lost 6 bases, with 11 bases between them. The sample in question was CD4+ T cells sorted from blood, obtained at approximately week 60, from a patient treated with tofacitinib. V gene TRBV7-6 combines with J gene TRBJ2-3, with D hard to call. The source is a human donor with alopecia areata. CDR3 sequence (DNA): TGTGCCAGCAGCTTAGTTGCGAGTTTTGATACGCAGTATTTT. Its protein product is CASSLVASFDTQYF.